This passage covers 5 T cell receptor beta chains from one sample sequenced in a study of T cells in Graves' hyperthyroidism and ophthalmopathy. Amplification targeted TCR beta CDR3 regions from RNA transcripts. The HTBI set primed first-round TCR CDR3 RT-PCR. TCRdb re-called the multiplex PCR reads through MiXCR, storing one row per CDR3 protein. This table has 300,000 to 400,000 distinct CDR3 sequences, around 20% appearing once. Source material: blood. The receptors were sampled from a woman aged 50 to 60 with Graves' hyperthyroidism.

This clonotype was seen repeatedly, ten times or more. The J gene is TRBJ2-1, the V gene TRBV11-3; a weak D match, TRBD2 (5 bases). The V end was cut by 3 bases, the J end by 6 bases, with 12 bases between. Per the germline V gene, CDR1 is SGHNT and CDR2 is YENEEA. CDR3 length equals 14 residues. The CDR3 loop reads CASSLGGLVNEQFF. CDR3 nucleotides: TGTGCCAGCAGCTTGGGTGGACTCGTCAATGAGCAGTTCTTC. Variable domain in full (rest from reference TRBV11-3 and TRBJ2-1): EAGVVQSPRYKIIEKKQPVAFWCNPISGHNTLYWYLQNLGQGPELLIRYENEEAVDDSQLPKDRFSAERLKGVDSTLKIQPAELGDSAVYLCASSLGGLVNEQFFGPGTRLTVL.

This clonotype was recorded at least ten times. CDR3 protein: CASSSGGLGSYEQYF. In DNA, the CDR3 is TGTGCCAGCAGTTCAGGGGGACTAGGGTCTTACGAGCAGTACTTC. This chain uses TRBV28 with TRBJ2-7; TRBD2 is a possible D gene (8 bases). Trimming took 4 bases from V and 4 from J, leaving 17 bases between them. CDR3 size: 15 residues. The germline gives CDR1 MDHEN, CDR2 SYDVKM.

Points on this clonotype: This may come from a read error, since a much larger clone is one base off. The chain employs TRBV3-1 and TRBJ2-5, with 7 bases fitting TRBD2. J was trimmed by 2 bases and V by 2 bases; bases with no gene match: 8. This CDR3 has 16 residues. Germline V lookup: CDR1 LGHDT, CDR2 YNNKEL (reference sequence). The CDR3 nucleotides are TGTGCCAGCAGCCAAACCCCGTCTAGCGGTCAAGAGACCCAGTACTTC. It specifies CASSQTPSSGQETQYF.

This clonotype is labeled as medium-sized (0.01 to 0.1%). The gene calls are TRBV10-3 and TRBJ2-1; 7 nucleotides match TRBD1. The V gene end was trimmed by 0 bases and the J gene end by 2 bases; junction bases not matched to a gene: 7. The V gene's germline CDR1 is ENHRY and CDR2 SYGVKD. The CDR3 covers 17 residues. CDR3 coding DNA: TGTGCCATCAGTGAGTCAGGGGGCGTGGGGACCTACAATGAGCAGTTCTTC. It codes for CAISESGGVGTYNEQFF.

In its sample, this clonotype was seen many times. This chain uses TRBV30 with TRBJ2-5; no clear D. The CDR3 runs to 12 residues. Germline V CDR1 and CDR2: GTSNPN, SVGIG (reference sequence). Between the trimmed V and J ends, which lost 3 bases and 7 bases, there was a span of 12 bases. The CDR3 spells CAWSPIVGTQYF. In DNA form, the CDR3 reads TGTGCCTGGAGCCCCATAGTGGGGACCCAGTACTTC.